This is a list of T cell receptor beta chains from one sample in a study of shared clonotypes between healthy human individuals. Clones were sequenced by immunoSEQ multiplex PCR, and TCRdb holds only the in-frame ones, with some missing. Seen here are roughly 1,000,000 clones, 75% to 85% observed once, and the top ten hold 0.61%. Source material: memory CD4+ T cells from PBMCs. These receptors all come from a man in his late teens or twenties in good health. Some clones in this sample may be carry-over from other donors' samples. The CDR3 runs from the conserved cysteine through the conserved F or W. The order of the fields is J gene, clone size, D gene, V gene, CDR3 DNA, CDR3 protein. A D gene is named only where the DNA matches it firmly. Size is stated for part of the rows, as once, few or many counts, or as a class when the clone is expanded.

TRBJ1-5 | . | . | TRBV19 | TGTGCCAGTAGTATCCCGGGGTACAATCAGCCCCAGCATTTT | CASSIPGYNQPQHF
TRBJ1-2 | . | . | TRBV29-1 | TGCAGCGTCCACTCATGGGGCGGAGGCTACACCTTC | CSVHSWGGGYTF
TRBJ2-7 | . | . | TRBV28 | TGTGCCAGCAGTTTTGCGGCAGGGGGGGACTACGAGCAGTACTTC | CASSFAAGGDYEQYF
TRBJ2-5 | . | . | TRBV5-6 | TGTGCCAGCAGCCTACGGGACACAGAGACCCAGTACTTC | CASSLRDTETQYF
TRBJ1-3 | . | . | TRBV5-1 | TGCGCCAGCAGCACCGGGGACAACGGTTTCCACACCATATATTTT | CASSTGDNGFHTIYF
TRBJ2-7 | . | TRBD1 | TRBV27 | TGTGCCAGCAGTTTAAAGGGACAGAGATACGAGCAGTACTTC | CASSLKGQRYEQYF
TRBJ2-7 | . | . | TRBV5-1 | TGCGCCAGCAGCGACATGAGCGGCCTCTTCTCCTACGAGCAGTACTTC | CASSDMSGLFSYEQYF
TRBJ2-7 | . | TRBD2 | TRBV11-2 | TGTGCCAGCAGCTTAGCCGAGCCGGGACTATCTTACGAGCAGTACTTC | CASSLAEPGLSYEQYF
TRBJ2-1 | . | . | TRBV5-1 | TGCGCCAGCAGCCCGAATCCCGGGACAAACAATGAGCAGTTCTTC | CASSPNPGTNNEQFF
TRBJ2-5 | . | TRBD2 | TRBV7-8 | TGTGCCAGCAGCCCCTATCGGCAGCGGGAACAAGAGACCCAGTACTTC | CASSPYRQREQETQYF
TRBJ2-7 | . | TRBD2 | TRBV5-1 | TGCGCCAGCAGCATCCTAGCGGGAGCCCAGAAAGAGCAGTACTTC | CASSILAGAQKEQYF
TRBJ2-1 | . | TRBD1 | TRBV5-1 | TGCGCCAGCAGCTCCGGACAGGCGAGCTCCTACAATGAGCAGTTCTTC | CASSSGQASSYNEQFF
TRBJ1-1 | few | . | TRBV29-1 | TGCAGCGTTGCCTCCGAAGGGCGTAACACTGAAGCTTTCTTT | CSVASEGRNTEAFF
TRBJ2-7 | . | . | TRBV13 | TGTGCCAGCAGCTTAGGCCTGAAGGGACTGCCGTACGAGCAGTACTTC | CASSLGLKGLPYEQYF
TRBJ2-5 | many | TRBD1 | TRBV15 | TGTGCCACCAGCAGTCGGGACAGGGGCTCAGAGACCCAGTACTTC | CATSSRDRGSETQYF
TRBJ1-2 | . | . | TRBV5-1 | TGCGCCAGCAACCCCAGTGGGGTGATTAACTATGGCTACACCTTC | CASNPSGVINYGYTF
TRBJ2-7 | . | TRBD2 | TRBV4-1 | TGCGCCAGCAGCCAAGGGGGGGCGGGAGGAGTCGTGGGGCAGTACTTC | CASSQGGAGGVVGQYF
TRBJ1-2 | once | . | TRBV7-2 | TGTGCCAGCAGCTTAGCTCCCTCAGGCTTTCCGGGGGGCTACACCTTC | CASSLAPSGFPGGYTF
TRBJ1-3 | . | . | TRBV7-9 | TGTGCCAGCAGTTTTGCTGGAAACACCATATATTTT | CASSFAGNTIYF
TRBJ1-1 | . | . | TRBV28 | TGTGCCAGCAGTTCCCCCCCCGGCGGGCAGAACACTGAAGCTTTCTTT | CASSSPPGGQNTEAFF
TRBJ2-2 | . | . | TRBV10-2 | TGCGCCAGCAGTGATACGGGGGGCTTTGACACCGGGGAGCTGTTTTTT | CASSDTGGFDTGELFF
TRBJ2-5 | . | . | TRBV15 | TGTGCCACCAGCAGAGATAGGGCAGCAGCAGAGACCCAGTACTTC | CATSRDRAAAETQYF
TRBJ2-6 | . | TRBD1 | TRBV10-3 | TGTGCCATCAGTGGGCGGGACAGGGGTACCAACGTCCTGACTTTC | CAISGRDRGTNVLTF
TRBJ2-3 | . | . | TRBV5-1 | TGCGCCAGCAGCTTGGGCCACACAGATACGCAGTATTTT | CASSLGHTDTQYF
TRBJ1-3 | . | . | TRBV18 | TGTGCCAGCTCACCACCTACAGAGAGAAACACCATATATTTT | CASSPPTERNTIYF
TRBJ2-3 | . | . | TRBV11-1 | TGTGCCAGCAGCCTCCGGGCAGGGAGAACAGATACGCAGTATTTT | CASSLRAGRTDTQYF
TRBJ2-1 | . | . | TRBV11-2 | TGTGCCAGCAGCCGCGGCGGATTTAATGAGCAGTTCTTC | CASSRGGFNEQFF
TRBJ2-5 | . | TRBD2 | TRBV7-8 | TGTGCCAGCAGCCAAAGTACTAGCGGGGGAGGGTGGGAGACCCAGTACTTC | CASSQSTSGGGWETQYF
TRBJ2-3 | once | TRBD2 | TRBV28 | TGTGCCAGCAGTCCCGGACTAGGTAGTACAGATACGCAGTATTTT | CASSPGLGSTDTQYF
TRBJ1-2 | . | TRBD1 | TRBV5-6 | TGTGCCAGCAGCTTGGGAGGACAGGGTCACTATGGCTACACCTTC | CASSLGGQGHYGYTF
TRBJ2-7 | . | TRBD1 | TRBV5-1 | TGCGCCAGCAGCAATCGACAGGGGGCTTCCTACGAGCAGTACTTC | CASSNRQGASYEQYF
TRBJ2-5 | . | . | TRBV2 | TGTGCCAGCAGTGAGAGTTTAGAGACCCAGTACTTC | CASSESLETQYF
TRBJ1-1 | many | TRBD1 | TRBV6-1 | TGTGCCAGCAGCGACGGGACAGGGAAGACTGAAGCTTTCTTT | CASSDGTGKTEAFF
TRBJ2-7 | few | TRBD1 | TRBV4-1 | TGCGCCAGCAGCCCGGGACAGTCTGACGACGAGCAGTACTTC | CASSPGQSDDEQYF
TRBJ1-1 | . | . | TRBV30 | TGTGCCCAGGACGAAACAGGGAACACTGAAGCTTTCTTT | CAQDETGNTEAFF
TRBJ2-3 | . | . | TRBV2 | TGTGCCAGCAGTGAAAGGGCCACCAAACAGTATTTT | CASSERATKQYF
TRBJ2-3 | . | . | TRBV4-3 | TGCGCCAGCAGCCAAGTTGGTGCAGATACGCAGTATTTT | CASSQVGADTQYF
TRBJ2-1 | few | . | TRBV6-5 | TGTGCCAGCAGTTACCGGGGAGGCGAGCAGTTCTTC | CASSYRGGEQFF
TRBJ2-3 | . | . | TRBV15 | TGTGCCACCAGCAGAGATAGGAGGGTAGTACAGTCAGATACGCAGTATTTT | CATSRDRRVVQSDTQYF
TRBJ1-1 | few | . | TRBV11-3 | TGTGCCAGCAGCTTTCAGGGTTCGAACACTGAAGCTTTCTTT | CASSFQGSNTEAFF